The 5 T cell receptor beta chains below come from one sample, sequenced in a study of blood T cell repertoires in COVID-19. Assay used: immunoSEQ multiplex PCR; TCRdb lists only in-frame clones, some missing. The sample consists of under 300,000 clones, under 85% of them appearing once. The specimen sequenced was peripheral blood. The origin of the receptors is a man under 40 who had recovered from COVID-19.

This CDR3 reads CASRLDTDTQYF. DNA of the CDR3: TGTGCCAGCAGACTAGACACAGATACGCAGTATTTT. This chain uses TRBV6-5 with TRBJ2-3; tentatively, D is TRBD2 (5 bases). The CDR3 consists of 12 residues. Germline CDR1 MNHEY, CDR2 SVGAGI. V lost 6 bases to trimming and J lost 2 bases, with 6 bases between them.

This clone was counted a few times. The rearrangement uses TRBV7-9 and TRBJ2-2; a weak D match, TRBD1 (6 bases). V was pared by 5 bases and J by 7 bases, with 26 bases between. This CDR3 has 18 residues. Germline CDR1 reads SEHNR; CDR2 reads FQNEAQ (reference sequence). Here the CDR3 reads CASSHPVPGAPRGGELFF. The CDR3 bases are TGTGCCAGCAGCCACCCAGTCCCAGGGGCCCCCCGGGGCGGGGAGCTGTTTTTT.

CDR3 coding DNA: TGTGCCAGCAGCTTGTCTAGCGGGGAGACCCAGTACTTC. Amino acid sequence: CASSLSSGETQYF. V is TRBV7-3 and J is TRBJ2-5; TRBD2 matches at 8 bases. Germline trimming cut 3 bases from V and 5 bases from J; bases unmatched to any gene: 2. The CDR3 has 13 residues. Germline CDR1 is SGHTA and CDR2 is FQGTGA.

V gene TRBV10-1 combines with J gene TRBJ2-7; D unclear. Germline-derived CDR1 and CDR2 are WNHNN and SYGVQD (reference sequence). Trimming removed 2 bases at V and 3 bases at J, with 11 bases between. The CDR3 contains 14 residues. CDR3 nucleotide sequence: TGCGCCAGCAGTGAGGCAGGTGAAAACTACGAGCAGTACTTC. Protein sequence: CASSEAGENYEQYF.

The chain carries TRBV19 and TRBJ2-2; 7 nucleotides match TRBD2. Trimming removed 4 bases from V and 7 bases from J; junction bases left unmatched: 6. Germline V CDR1 and CDR2: LNHDA, SQIVND (reference sequence). This CDR3 region has 14 residues. DNA for the CDR3: TGTGCCAGTAGTACGTGGACTAGGGGCGGGGAGCTGTTTTTT. It codes for CASSTWTRGGELFF.